The 2 T cell receptor beta chains given below trace back to one sample, sequenced in a study of CD8+CD57+ T cells in acquired aplastic anemia. Individuals selected for sequencing had exhibited CD8+CD57+ cell expansion on flow cytometry. Template material for TCR beta VDJ and CDR3 profiling consisted of genomic DNA. One entry per CDR3 protein, called by TCRdb with MiXCR from the reads. The sample lists about 120,000 distinct CDR3 sequences; about 43% were seen once. The sequenced sample consisted of sorted CD4+, CD8+, or CD8+CD57+ T cells (not recorded which) from PBMCs. Receptor source: a human donor with aplastic anemia.

The V and J genes are TRBV6-5 and TRBJ2-2; D call uncertain. V lost 4 bases to trimming and J lost 5 bases, with 11 bases between them. This CDR3 is built from 14 residues. Germline V gene lookup returns CDR1 MNHEY and CDR2 SVGAGI. CDR3 residues: CASSLGRATGELFF. Written as DNA, the CDR3 is TGTGCCAGCAGTTTGGGCCGGGCAACCGGGGAGCTGTTTTTT.

Comment on this clonotype: One junction end does not reproduce the germline sequence, and a read error may be involved. This chain joins TRBV30 and TRBJ1-1; the D is unclear. The CDR3 is 12 residues long. The germline CDR1 and CDR2 sequences are GTSNPN and SVGIG (reference sequence). Written as DNA, the CDR3 is TGTACCTGGAGTCCCTCCGACACTGAAGCTTTCTTT. Residues: CTWSPSDTEAFF.